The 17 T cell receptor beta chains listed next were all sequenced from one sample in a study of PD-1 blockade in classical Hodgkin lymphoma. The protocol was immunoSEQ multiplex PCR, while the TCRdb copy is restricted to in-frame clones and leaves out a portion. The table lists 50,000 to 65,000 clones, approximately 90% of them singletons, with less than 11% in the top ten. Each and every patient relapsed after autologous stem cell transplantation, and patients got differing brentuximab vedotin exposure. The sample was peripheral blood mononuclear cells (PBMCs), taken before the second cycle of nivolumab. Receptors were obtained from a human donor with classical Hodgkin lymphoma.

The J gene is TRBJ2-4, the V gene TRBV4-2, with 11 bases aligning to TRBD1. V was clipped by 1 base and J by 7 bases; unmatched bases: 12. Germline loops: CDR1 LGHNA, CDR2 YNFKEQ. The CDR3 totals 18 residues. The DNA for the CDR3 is TGTGCCAGCAGCCAAGGGTGGACAGGGGGCATTCTTGGGAACATTCAGTACTTC. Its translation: CASSQGWTGGILGNIQYF.

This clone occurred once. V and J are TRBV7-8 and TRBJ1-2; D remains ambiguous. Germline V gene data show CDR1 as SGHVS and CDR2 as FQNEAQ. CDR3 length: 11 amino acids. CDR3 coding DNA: TGTGGGACGATCGCGCTGGGTGGCTACACCTTC. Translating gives CGTIALGGYTF.

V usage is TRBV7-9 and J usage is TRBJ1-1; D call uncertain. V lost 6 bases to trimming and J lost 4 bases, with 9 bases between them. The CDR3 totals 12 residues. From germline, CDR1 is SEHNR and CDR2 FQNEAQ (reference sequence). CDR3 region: CASSVEVTEAFF. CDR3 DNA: TGTGCCAGCAGTGTAGAGGTCACTGAAGCTTTCTTT. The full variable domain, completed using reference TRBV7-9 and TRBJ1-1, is DTGVSQNPRHKITKRGQNVTFRCDPISEHNRLYWYRQTLGQGPEFLTYFQNEAQLEKSRLLSDRFSAERPKGSFSTLEIQRTEQGDSAMYLCASSVEVTEAFFGQGTRLTVV.

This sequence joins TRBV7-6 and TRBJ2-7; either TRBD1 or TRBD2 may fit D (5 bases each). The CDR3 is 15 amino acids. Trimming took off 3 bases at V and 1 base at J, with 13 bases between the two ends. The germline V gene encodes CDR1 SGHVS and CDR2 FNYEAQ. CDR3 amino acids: CASSFRSGPSYEQYF. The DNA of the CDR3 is TGTGCCAGCAGCTTTCGATCGGGGCCATCCTACGAGCAGTACTTC.

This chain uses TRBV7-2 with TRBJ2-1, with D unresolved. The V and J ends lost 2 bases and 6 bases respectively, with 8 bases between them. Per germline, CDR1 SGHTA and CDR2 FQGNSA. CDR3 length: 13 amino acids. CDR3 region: CASSLRRVNEQFF. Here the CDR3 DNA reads TGTGCCAGCAGCTTAAGAAGGGTCAATGAGCAGTTCTTC.

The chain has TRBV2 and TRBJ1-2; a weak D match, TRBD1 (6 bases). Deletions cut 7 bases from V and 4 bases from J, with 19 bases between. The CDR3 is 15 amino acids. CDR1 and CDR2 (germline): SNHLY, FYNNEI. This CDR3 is CASTLTGLRTYGYTF. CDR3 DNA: TGTGCCAGCACCCTGACAGGCCTCAGGACCTATGGCTACACCTTC. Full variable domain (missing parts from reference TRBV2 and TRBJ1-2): EPEVTQTPSHQVTQMGQEVILRCVPISNHLYFYWYRQILGQKVEFLVSFYNNEISEKSEIFDDQFSVERPDGSNFTLKIRSTKLEDSAMYFCASTLTGLRTYGYTFGSGTRLTVV.

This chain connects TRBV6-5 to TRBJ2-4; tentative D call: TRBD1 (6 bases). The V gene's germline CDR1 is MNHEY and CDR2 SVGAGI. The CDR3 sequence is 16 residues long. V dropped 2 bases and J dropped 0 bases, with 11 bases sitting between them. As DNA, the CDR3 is TGTGCCAGCAGTTACGACAGGAAGCTAGCCAAAAACATTCAGTACTTC. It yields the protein CASSYDRKLAKNIQYF.

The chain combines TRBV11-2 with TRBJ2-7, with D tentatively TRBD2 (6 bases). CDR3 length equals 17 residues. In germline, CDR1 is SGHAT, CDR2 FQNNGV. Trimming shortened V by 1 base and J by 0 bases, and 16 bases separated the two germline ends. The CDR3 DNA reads TGTGCCAGCAGCTTAGTTGGGTTCGGGACTGCCTCCTACGAGCAGTACTTC. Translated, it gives CASSLVGFGTASYEQYF.

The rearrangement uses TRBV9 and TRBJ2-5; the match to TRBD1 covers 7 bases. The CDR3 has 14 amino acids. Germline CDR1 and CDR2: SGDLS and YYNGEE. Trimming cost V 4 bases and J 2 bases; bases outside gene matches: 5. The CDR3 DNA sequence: TGTGCCAGCAGCCCCAGGACAGGACAAGAGACCCAGTACTTC. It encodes CASSPRTGQETQYF.

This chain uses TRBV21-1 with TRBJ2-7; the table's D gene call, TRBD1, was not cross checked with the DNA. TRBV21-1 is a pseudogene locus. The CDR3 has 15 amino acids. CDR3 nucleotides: TGTGCCAGCGGATGGGGGCAGGACTCGGACTACGAGCAGTACTTC. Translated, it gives CASGWGQDSDYEQYF.

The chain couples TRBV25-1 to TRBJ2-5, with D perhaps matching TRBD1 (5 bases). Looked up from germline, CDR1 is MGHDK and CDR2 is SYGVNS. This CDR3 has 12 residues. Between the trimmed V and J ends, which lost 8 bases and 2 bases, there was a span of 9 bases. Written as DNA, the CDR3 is TGTGCCAGCGGGGCAGGGCAAGAGACCCAGTACTTC. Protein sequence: CASGAGQETQYF.

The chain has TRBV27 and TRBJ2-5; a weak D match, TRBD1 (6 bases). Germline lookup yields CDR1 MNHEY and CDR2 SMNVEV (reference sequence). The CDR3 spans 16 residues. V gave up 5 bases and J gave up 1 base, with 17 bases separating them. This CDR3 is CASSPISTGSQETQYF. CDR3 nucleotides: TGTGCCAGCAGTCCCATCTCGACAGGCTCCCAAGAGACCCAGTACTTC.

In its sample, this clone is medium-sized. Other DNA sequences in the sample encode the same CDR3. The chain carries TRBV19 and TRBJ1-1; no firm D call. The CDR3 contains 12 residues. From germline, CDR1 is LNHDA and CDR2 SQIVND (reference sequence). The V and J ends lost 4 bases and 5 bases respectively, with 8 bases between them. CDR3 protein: CASSTPGTEAFF. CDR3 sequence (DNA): TGTGCCAGTAGTACCCCTGGGACTGAAGCTTTCTTT.

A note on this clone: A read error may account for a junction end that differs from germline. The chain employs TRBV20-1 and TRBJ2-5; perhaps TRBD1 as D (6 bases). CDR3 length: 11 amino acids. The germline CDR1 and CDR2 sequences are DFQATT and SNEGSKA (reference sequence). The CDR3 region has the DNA TGCGGTGCTCTGACGACGGGACACTTTTACTTC. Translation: CGALTTGHFYF.

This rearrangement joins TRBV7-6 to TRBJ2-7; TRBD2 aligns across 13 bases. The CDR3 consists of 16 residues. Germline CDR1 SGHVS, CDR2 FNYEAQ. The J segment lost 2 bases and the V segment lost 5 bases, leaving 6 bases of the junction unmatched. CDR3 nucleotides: TGTGCCAGCAGCCCCGGACTAGCGGGAGATCCCTACGAGCAGTACTTC. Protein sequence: CASSPGLAGDPYEQYF. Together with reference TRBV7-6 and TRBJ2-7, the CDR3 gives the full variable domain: GAGVSQSPRYKVTKRGQDVALRCDPISGHVSLYWYRQALGQGPEFLTYFNYEAQQDKSGLPNDRFSAERPEGSISTLTIQRTEQRDSAMYRCASSPGLAGDPYEQYFGPGTRLTVT.

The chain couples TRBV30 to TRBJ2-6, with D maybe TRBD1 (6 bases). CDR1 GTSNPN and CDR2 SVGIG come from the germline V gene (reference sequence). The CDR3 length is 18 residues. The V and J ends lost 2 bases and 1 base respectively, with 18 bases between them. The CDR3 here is CAWSFLPGVPSGANVLTF. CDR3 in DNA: TGTGCCTGGAGTTTTTTGCCAGGGGTCCCATCTGGGGCCAACGTCCTGACTTTC.

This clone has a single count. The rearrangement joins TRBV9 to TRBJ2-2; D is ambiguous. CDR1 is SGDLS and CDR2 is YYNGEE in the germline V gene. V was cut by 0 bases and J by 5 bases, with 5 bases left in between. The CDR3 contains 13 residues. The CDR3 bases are TGTGCCAGCAGCGTAGTTTATACCGGGGAGCTGTTTTTT. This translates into CASSVVYTGELFF.